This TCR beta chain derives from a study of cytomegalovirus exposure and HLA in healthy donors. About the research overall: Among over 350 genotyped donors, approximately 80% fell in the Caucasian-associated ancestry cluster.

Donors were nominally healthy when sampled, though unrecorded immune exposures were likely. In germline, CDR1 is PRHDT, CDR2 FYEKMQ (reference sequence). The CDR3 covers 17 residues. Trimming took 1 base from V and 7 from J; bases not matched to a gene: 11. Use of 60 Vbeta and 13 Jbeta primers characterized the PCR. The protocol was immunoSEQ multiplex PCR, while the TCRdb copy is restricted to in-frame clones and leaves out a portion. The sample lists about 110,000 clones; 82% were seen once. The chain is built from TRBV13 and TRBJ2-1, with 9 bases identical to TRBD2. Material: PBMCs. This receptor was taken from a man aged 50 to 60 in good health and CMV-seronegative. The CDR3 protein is CASSLAHAAGGVNEQFF. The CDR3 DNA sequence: TGTGCCAGCAGCTTAGCCCATGCGGCGGGGGGGGTGAATGAGCAGTTCTTC.